The 25 T cell receptor beta chains presented below share a single source sample, sequenced in a study of post-analysis software for immune sequencing data. Study results and limitations: With TRBV5-6, TRBV5-1 and TRBV20-1 included, 5 or 6 TRBV segments were more frequent in patients than in controls.

Every TCR beta cDNA library bore unique molecular identifiers. Using its own MiXCR run on the PCR reads, TCRdb lists one record per CDR3 protein. The table shows about 430,000 distinct CDR3 sequences, with 39% occurring only once. The antigens for these receptors are not known. The sequencing sample was made of blood. Source of these receptors: a girl aged 2 to 10 with multiple sclerosis.

The chain couples TRBV6-1 to TRBJ1-1; tentatively, D is TRBD1 (5 bases). V was trimmed by 8 bases and J by 2 bases, leaving 12 bases between them. This CDR3 region has 13 residues. Germline CDR1 MNHNS, CDR2 SASEGT. Here the CDR3 reads CASARDRNTEAFF. The CDR3 nucleotides read TGTGCCAGCGCAAGAGACAGAAACACTGAAGCTTTCTTT.

This clonotype has a handful of counts. The chain couples TRBV5-1 to TRBJ2-5, with no clear D. The CDR3 sequence is 11 residues long. Trimming took 0 bases from V and 6 from J, leaving 3 bases between them. Germline V gene sequence: CDR1 SGHRS, CDR2 YFSETQ. CDR3 sequence: CASSLEKTQYF. Here the CDR3 DNA reads TGCGCCAGCAGCTTGGAGAAGACCCAGTACTTC.

This clonotype was counted between two and nine times. The rearrangement uses TRBV4-1 and TRBJ2-3, with 7 bases that match TRBD2. This CDR3 is built from 14 residues. Germline V gives CDR1 MGHRA, CDR2 YSYEKL. Losses at the gene ends were 4 bases for V and 2 bases for J; bases not matched to a gene: 3. The CDR3 loop reads CASSPGGFTDTQYF. As DNA, the CDR3 is TGCGCCAGCAGCCCCGGGGGGTTCACAGATACGCAGTATTTT.

This clonotype was found once. The chain combines TRBV7-9 with TRBJ2-3; no definite D call. The CDR3 sequence is 18 residues long. Germline V gene data show CDR1 as SEHNR and CDR2 as FQNEAQ (reference sequence). The V end was cut by 6 bases, the J end by 1 base, with 23 bases between. CDR3 coding DNA: TGTGCCAGCAGTTTTCGGAAACCATCCCCTGGGGGCACAGATACGCAGTATTTT. Protein product: CASSFRKPSPGGTDTQYF.

CDR3 residues: CASSQDRKPNEAFF. Here the CDR3 DNA reads TGCGCCAGCAGCCAAGACAGGAAGCCGAATGAAGCTTTCTTT. This chain links TRBV4-3 with TRBJ1-1; no reliable D call. CDR1 is LGHNA, CDR2 YSLEER, per germline. The CDR3 has 14 residues. The ends were cut back, 0 bases at V and 7 bases at J, with 12 bases in the middle.

The chain uses TRBV20-1 and TRBJ2-7, with TRBD2 matching over 8 bases. CDR1 DFQATT and CDR2 SNEGSKA come from the germline V gene (reference sequence). Losses at the gene ends were 6 bases for V and 0 bases for J; bases not matched to a gene: 4. The CDR3 length is 13 residues. The chain's CDR3 is CSAKSGGSYEQYF. The CDR3 region has the DNA TGCAGTGCAAAAAGCGGGGGCTCCTACGAGCAGTACTTC.

The chain carries TRBV20-1 and TRBJ1-6; 10 nucleotides match TRBD1. V was pared by 7 bases and J by 8 bases, with 8 bases of the junction left unmatched. The germline V gene encodes CDR1 DFQATT and CDR2 SNEGSKA (reference sequence). The CDR3 has 14 amino acids. CDR3 loop: CSVQTGTGDSPLHF. The CDR3, as DNA: TGCAGTGTTCAAACCGGGACAGGGGATTCACCCCTCCACTTT.

The gene calls are TRBV4-1 and TRBJ1-6; D gene uncertain. The CDR3 contains 17 residues. The V gene's germline CDR1 is MGHRA and CDR2 YSYEKL. V was pared by 0 bases and J by 7 bases, with 16 bases between. CDR3 DNA: TGCGCCAGCAGCCAAGATCCGAGCAACATGATCAATTCACCCCTCCACTTT. Its translation is CASSQDPSNMINSPLHF.

The chain has TRBV4-2 and TRBJ2-5; the match to TRBD2 covers 12 bases. Germline V gives CDR1 LGHNA, CDR2 YNFKEQ. The CDR3 extends over 16 amino acids. The ends lost 3 bases at V and 1 base at J; junction bases unmatched: 3. The CDR3 bases are TGTGCCAGCAGCCAGAGGACTAGCGGGGCCCAAGAGACCCAGTACTTC. Translation gives CASSQRTSGAQETQYF.

This clonotype was counted a few times. The chain couples TRBV29-1 to TRBJ2-7; possible D gene TRBD1, 5 bases. Germline CDR1 is SQVTM and CDR2 is ANQGSEA. The CDR3 covers 14 residues. V lost 5 bases to trimming and J lost 5 bases, with 19 bases between them. The CDR3 sequence is CSVHIGDRGNEQYF. The DNA of the CDR3 is TGCAGCGTTCACATAGGAGACAGAGGAAACGAGCAGTACTTC.

This clonotype has a handful of counts. The chain is built from TRBV2 and TRBJ1-5; D might be TRBD1 (5 bases). The germline V gene encodes CDR1 SNHLY and CDR2 FYNNEI. The CDR3 length is 14 residues. V gave up 0 bases and J gave up 5 bases, with 8 bases separating them. The CDR3 protein is CASSEARGDQPQHF. DNA of the CDR3: TGTGCCAGCAGTGAAGCGCGAGGGGATCAGCCCCAGCATTTT. Filled out from reference TRBV2 and TRBJ1-5, the complete variable domain reads EPEVTQTPSHQVTQMGQEVILRCVPISNHLYFYWYRQILGQKVEFLVSFYNNEISEKSEIFDDQFSVERPDGSNFTLKIRSTKLEDSAMYFCASSEARGDQPQHFGDGTRLSIL.

This clonotype was seen only a few times. CDR3 sequence (DNA): TGTGCCAGCAGTCAGGGTTCCCGGGGGGGCTACACCTTC. Translating it yields CASSQGSRGGYTF. J is TRBJ1-2 and V is TRBV12-3 or TRBV12-4; D perhaps matches TRBD1 (5 bases). Trimming stripped 5 bases from V and 8 bases from J, with 15 bases between. CDR3 length: 13 residues.

The CDR3 nucleotides are TGTGCCAGCAGTTGCTCCCCCGGAAGCACAGATACGCAGTATTTT. Protein: CASSCSPGSTDTQYF. This chain connects TRBV28 to TRBJ2-3; D unclear. The germline CDR1 and CDR2 sequences are MDHEN and SYDVKM. Trimming pared 4 bases from V and 0 bases from J, leaving 11 bases between. The CDR3 is 15 residues long.

This clonotype occurred a few times. V gene TRBV7-9 combines with J gene TRBJ1-2, with TRBD1 identical over 9 bases. J lost 0 bases, V lost 4 bases, and 6 bases had no gene match. This CDR3 has 16 residues. Germline CDR1 SEHNR, CDR2 FQNEAQ (reference sequence). CDR3 loop: CASSSTGTGTNYGYTF. CDR3 coding DNA: TGTGCCAGCAGCTCAACCGGGACAGGGACTAACTATGGCTACACCTTC.

V gene TRBV6-1 combines with J gene TRBJ2-4; 12 bases align to TRBD1. The CDR3 sequence is 20 residues long. The J segment lost 1 base and the V segment lost 6 bases, leaving 16 bases of the junction unmatched. Germline V gives CDR1 MNHNS, CDR2 SASEGT. CDR3 sequence reads: CASSPGTGGIRVEAKNIQYF. Here the CDR3 DNA reads TGTGCCAGCAGCCCTGGGACAGGGGGCATAAGGGTAGAGGCCAAAAACATTCAGTACTTC.

Only a few counts were recorded for this clonotype. The chain combines TRBV20-1 with TRBJ2-5; TRBD2 aligns across 7 bases. Losses at the gene ends were 7 bases for V and 4 bases for J; bases not matched to a gene: 12. This CDR3 region has 14 residues. Germline values: CDR1 DFQATT, CDR2 SNEGSKA (reference sequence). The CDR3 coding sequence is TGCAGTGTCAGGAACACTTTAGCGGGAGAGACCCAGTACTTC. This gives the protein CSVRNTLAGETQYF.

The CDR3 protein is CASSAGGGSIDEQFF. The DNA for the CDR3 is TGTGCCAGCAGCGCTGGGGGCGGGAGCATCGATGAGCAGTTCTTC. The chain links TRBV12-3 or TRBV12-4 to TRBJ2-1; a possible D gene is TRBD2 (7 bases). CDR3 length: 15 amino acids. The ends were cut back, 6 bases at V and 8 bases at J, with 20 bases in the middle.

Here the CDR3 DNA reads TGTGCCAGCAGCCTCAGACCCGTCCTGACTTTC. This encodes CASSLRPVLTF. This chain links TRBV7-8 with TRBJ2-6, with unresolved D. V was trimmed by 5 bases and J by 12 bases, leaving 8 bases between them. Germline assignment: CDR1 SGHVS and CDR2 FQNEAQ. The CDR3 loop spans 11 amino acids.

In this sample, this clonotype turned up a few times. Relative to the germline gene, one junction end is altered; a read error may explain this. CDR3 sequence reads: CANSLAPFKQYF. The CDR3 nucleotides read TGTGCCAACAGTTTAGCGCCCTTCAAGCAGTACTTC. This sequence joins TRBV12-3 or TRBV12-4 and TRBJ2-7, with D perhaps TRBD2 (5 bases). The CDR3 is 12 residues long.

This clonotype has only a few counts. Germline and junction disagree at one end, which may indicate a read error. The chain has TRBV7-7 and TRBJ2-7; TRBD2 matches 11 bases. The CDR3 runs to 14 residues. Germline CDR1 reads SSHAT; CDR2 reads FNYEAQ (reference sequence). Here the CDR3 DNA reads TGTGCTAGCAGTCGGGGACTAGCGGACTACGAGCAGTACTTC. It yields the protein CASSRGLADYEQYF.

A few counts support this clonotype. The chain employs TRBV4-1 and TRBJ1-2; D possibly corresponds to TRBD1 (6 bases). The length of the CDR3 is 15 residues. V gave up 3 bases and J gave up 4 bases, with 15 bases separating them. Germline CDR1 MGHRA, CDR2 YSYEKL. For the CDR3, the DNA is TGCGCCAGCAGCCATCGGGCCGGGGGCAGCTATGGCTACACCTTC. Residues: CASSHRAGGSYGYTF.

As regards this clonotype: This may be a read error, as it is one base from a much larger clone. This chain joins TRBV30 and TRBJ2-7; perhaps TRBD1 as D (7 bases). Germline lookup yields CDR1 GTSNPN and CDR2 SVGIG (reference sequence). The ends were cut back, 3 bases at V and 8 bases at J, with 23 bases in the middle. This CDR3 spans 15 amino acids. The CDR3 DNA is TGTGCCTGGAGGGCTCTGGACAGGTTGCGGGGCAAGCAGTACTTC. Its protein is CAWRALDRLRGKQYF. The full variable domain, completed using reference TRBV30 and TRBJ2-7, is SQTIHQWPATLVQPVGSPLSLECTVEGTSNPNLYWYRQAAGRGLQLLFYSVGIGQISSEVPQNLSASRPQDRQFILSSKKLLLSDSGFYLCAWRALDRLRGKQYFGPGTRLTVT.

The V call is TRBV5-5, the J call TRBJ1-2, with D possibly TRBD1 on 6 matching bases. The CDR3 runs to 15 residues. Germline loops: CDR1 SGHKS, CDR2 YYEKEE (reference sequence). The germline V and J ends were trimmed by 1 base and 5 bases, with 15 bases remaining between them. Here the CDR3 reads CASSLNREASYGYTF. The CDR3, as DNA: TGTGCCAGCAGCTTGAACAGGGAGGCATCTTATGGCTACACCTTC.

This clonotype was observed a handful of times. The V and J genes are TRBV2 and TRBJ2-4; 9 bases align to TRBD2. With V trimmed by 3 bases and J by 0 bases, 6 bases remained unmatched. The CDR3 totals 17 residues. Germline loops: CDR1 SNHLY, CDR2 FYNNEI. This CDR3 is CASSERLAELAKNIQYF. CDR3 DNA: TGTGCCAGCAGTGAGAGACTAGCGGAGCTAGCCAAAAACATTCAGTACTTC.

Only a few counts were recorded for this clonotype. V and J are TRBV12-3 or TRBV12-4 and TRBJ1-5; 7 bases agree with TRBD1. Trimming removed 8 bases from V and 7 bases from J; junction bases left unmatched: 11. The CDR3 is made up of 14 amino acids. CDR3 nucleotide sequence: TGTGCCAGCGGGTCGGGACAGTTTGGGCAGCCCCAGCATTTT. The encoded protein is CASGSGQFGQPQHF.